This T cell receptor (beta chain) originates from a study of cytotoxic CD8 clonotypes in ibrutinib-treated CLL. J gave up 4 bases and V 3 bases, and 6 bases lay outside the gene matches. The CDR3 is 14 amino acids. Germline V gives CDR1 SQVTM, CDR2 ANQGSEA. Deep sequencing aimed at 1 in 200,000 to 1 in 1 million T cells' resolution. The method was immunoSEQ multiplex PCR; TCRdb's version includes in-frame clones alone and lacks a portion of them. In the table there are about 130,000 clones, 76% of which are singletons. Only a few counts were recorded for this clone. The antigen is unknown. Study-level points and caveats: Timing of sampling differed between sustained-remission and progressing patients.

The sample here was PBMCs, taken after 24 months of ibrutinib treatment. The clonotype was recovered from a human donor with chronic lymphocytic leukemia. The chain has TRBV29-1 and TRBJ1-2; TRBD1 matches 9 bases. The CDR3 nucleotides read TGCAGCGTTGAGGCGGACAGGGGACCCTATGGCTACACCTTC. Encoded protein: CSVEADRGPYGYTF.